This T cell receptor (beta chain) originates from a study of naive and memory T cell subsets. Note on this clonotype: Its antigen remains unknown.

Two oligonucleotides, mixed equimolar, formed the beta constant-region primer covering TRBC1 and TRBC2. Ligated cDNA was amplified by four rounds of PCR with nested alpha and beta constant-region primers and SP2. TCRdb itself ran the UMI-ligation and nested PCR reads through MiXCR, one entry per CDR3 protein. The sample records about 150,000 distinct CDR3 sequences, roughly 22% being singletons. CMV status came from CD4+ T cell IFNgamma after overnight CMV lysate stimulation of fresh PBMCs. V dropped 8 bases and J dropped 8 bases, with 6 bases sitting between them. The CDR3 runs 10 residues. Germline V gives CDR1 MNHNS, CDR2 SASEGT. The study, taken as a whole, reports: Possibly reflecting memory cells re-expressing CD45RA, a few larger clonotypes occurred in naive repertoires, especially CD8.

This chain uses TRBV6-1 with TRBJ2-2; D unresolved. The TCR sequence derives from a human donor in good health. The sample consisted of naive CD4+ T cells from blood. The CDR3 loop reads CASYRGELFF. CDR3 bases: TGTGCCAGCTATCGGGGGGAGCTGTTTTTT.